The 21 T cell receptor beta chains listed next were all sequenced from one sample in a study of cytomegalovirus exposure and HLA in healthy donors. In the PCR, 60 Vbeta and 13 Jbeta primers were used. Using immunoSEQ multiplex PCR, the repertoire was profiled, and TCRdb retains in-frame clones only, with some absent. Of under 150,000 clones in the sample, about four fifths were seen once. Sequencing was carried out using PBMCs. The receptors come from a man between 25 and 39 years old in good health and CMV-seronegative.

This chain connects TRBV11-2 to TRBJ2-7; a weak D match, TRBD1 (5 bases). Trimming left V 1 base short and J 3 bases short, with 10 bases between. Germline-derived CDR1 and CDR2 are SGHAT and FQNNGV. The CDR3 sequence is 14 residues long. The CDR3 DNA is TGTGCCAGCAGCTTAGGGCGAAGGGGCTACGAGCAGTACTTC. Translation gives CASSLGRRGYEQYF.

CDR3 loop: CASSYGGPNHEQYF. The DNA of the CDR3 is TGTGCCAGCAGTTACGGCGGCCCAAACCACGAGCAGTACTTC. This rearrangement joins TRBV6-5 to TRBJ2-7; D gene uncertain. V was shortened by 2 bases and J by 5 bases, with 13 bases between the two germline ends. The germline CDR1 and CDR2 sequences are MNHEY and SVGAGI. This CDR3 contains 14 residues.

This rearrangement joins TRBV2 to TRBJ2-5, with TRBD1 matching 12 bases. Trimming removed 3 bases from V and 5 bases from J; junction bases left unmatched: 10. CDR1 SNHLY and CDR2 FYNNEI come from the germline V gene. The CDR3 consists of 17 residues. The CDR3 DNA reads TGTGCCAGCAGTGACGTTACCGGGACAGGGGGCCTGGAGACCCAGTACTTC. It codes for CASSDVTGTGGLETQYF.

This clone was observed a few times. Other nucleotide sequences in the sample specify the same CDR3. The chain recombines TRBV15 with TRBJ2-7, with a possible D match to TRBD2 (5 bases). Trimming stripped 2 bases from V and 0 bases from J, with 8 bases between. This CDR3 has 14 residues. The germline CDR1 and CDR2 sequences are LNHNV and YYDKDF (reference sequence). The CDR3 region has the DNA TGTGCCACCAGCAGATCGGGATCCTCCTACGAGCAGTACTTC. Protein product: CATSRSGSSYEQYF.

The V call is TRBV4-1, the J call TRBJ1-2; tentatively, D is TRBD1 (6 bases). The CDR3 loop spans 17 amino acids. Germline CDR1 is MGHRA and CDR2 is YSYEKL. With 0 bases removed from V and 3 bases from J, the gap between germline ends came to 17 bases. The DNA of the CDR3 is TGCGCCAGCAGCCAAGATTCGGGACAACCCTGGGACTATGGCTACACCTTC. Its translation is CASSQDSGQPWDYGYTF.

The rearrangement links TRBV19 to TRBJ1-1, with 10 bases that match TRBD1. This CDR3 is built from 14 residues. With V trimmed by 5 bases and J by 4 bases, 4 bases remained unmatched. Germline V gene data show CDR1 as LNHDA and CDR2 as SQIVND (reference sequence). The CDR3 is CASSPWTGGTEAFF. The CDR3 DNA sequence: TGTGCCAGTAGTCCCTGGACAGGGGGCACTGAAGCTTTCTTT.

CDR3 region: CASSATYNEQFF. The DNA of the CDR3 is TGTGCCAGTAGTGCGACCTACAATGAGCAGTTCTTC. This chain uses TRBV19 with TRBJ2-1; the D is unclear. Germline V gene data show CDR1 as LNHDA and CDR2 as SQIVND (reference sequence). V was trimmed by 5 bases and J by 2 bases, leaving 4 bases between them. CDR3 length: 12 amino acids.

This sequence joins TRBV29-1 and TRBJ2-7, with 11 nucleotides matching TRBD1. The CDR3 is 14 residues long. Losses at the gene ends were 5 bases for V and 4 bases for J; bases not matched to a gene: 7. Germline CDR1 is SQVTM and CDR2 is ANQGSEA. CDR3 residues: CSVLDRGRVYEQYF. CDR3 sequence (DNA): TGCAGCGTTTTGGACAGGGGGCGAGTGTACGAGCAGTACTTC.

The chain joins TRBV6-6 to TRBJ1-1, with D possibly being TRBD1 (5 bases). Germline V gene lookup returns CDR1 MNHNY and CDR2 SVGAGI (reference sequence). The CDR3 runs to 14 residues. V gave up 5 bases and J gave up 5 bases, with 15 bases separating them. CDR3 loop: CASSGGVVSTEAFF. Here the CDR3 DNA reads TGTGCCAGCAGTGGGGGGGTCGTCTCAACTGAAGCTTTCTTT.

V usage is TRBV4-2 and J usage is TRBJ1-2; D gene ambiguous. Germline V lookup: CDR1 LGHNA, CDR2 YNFKEQ. V shed 0 bases and J shed 2 bases, with 22 bases lying between them. The CDR3 is 19 amino acids. CDR3 bases: TGTGCCAGCAGCCAAGAGCTTCTGGGAGTGGGATCTGGGAACTATGGCTACACCTTC. It encodes CASSQELLGVGSGNYGYTF.

The chain is built from TRBV7-9 and TRBJ1-4; TRBD1 matches 9 bases. Germline lookup yields CDR1 SEHNR and CDR2 FQNEAQ (reference sequence). After removal of 5 bases from V and 7 bases from J, the junction contained 11 bases not matched to a gene. The CDR3 runs 16 residues. This CDR3 reads CASSVDYRGQFEKLFF. The DNA for the CDR3 is TGTGCCAGCAGCGTAGACTACAGGGGGCAGTTTGAAAAACTGTTTTTT. The full variable domain, its missing parts supplied by reference TRBV7-9 and TRBJ1-4, is DTGVSQNPRHKITKRGQNVTFRCDPISEHNRLYWYRQTLGQGPEFLTYFQNEAQLEKSRLLSDRFSAERPKGSFSTLEIQRTEQGDSAMYLCASSVDYRGQFEKLFFGSGTQLSVL.

The V call is TRBV28, the J call TRBJ2-7; TRBD1 matches 9 bases. Germline-derived CDR1 and CDR2 are MDHEN and SYDVKM. The CDR3 is 14 amino acids. Trimming removed 4 bases from V and 2 bases from J; junction bases left unmatched: 3. The CDR3 nucleotides read TGTGCCAGCAGTTGGGGACAGGGCCCCTACGAGCAGTACTTC. Its translation: CASSWGQGPYEQYF.

The genes are TRBV5-1 and TRBJ2-5; 7 nucleotides line up with TRBD1. The length of the CDR3 is 14 residues. Germline values: CDR1 SGHRS, CDR2 YFSETQ. V lost 0 bases, J lost 6 bases, and 5 bases stayed unmatched. The CDR3 sequence: CASSLAQGDKTQYF. CDR3 in DNA: TGCGCCAGCAGCTTGGCCCAGGGGGATAAGACCCAGTACTTC.

This clone showed up just a few times. The chain links TRBV5-6 to TRBJ1-1; D not certain. The V gene lost 0 bases and the J gene lost 0 bases, with 9 bases spanning the gap. The germline CDR1 and CDR2 sequences are SGHDT and YYEEEE. The CDR3 loop spans 15 amino acids. The CDR3 region has the DNA TGTGCCAGCAGCTTGGGTTGGGAGTTGAACACTGAAGCTTTCTTT. Its translation: CASSLGWELNTEAFF.

The rearrangement uses TRBV27 and TRBJ1-2; TRBD1 is a possible D gene (5 bases). The V end lost 5 bases, the J end lost 2 bases, and 18 bases lay between the germline ends. CDR3 length equals 16 residues. The germline gives CDR1 MNHEY, CDR2 SMNVEV (reference sequence). This CDR3 is CASSPHEPSGNYGYTF. The CDR3 region has the DNA TGTGCCAGCAGTCCGCATGAACCCTCAGGGAACTATGGCTACACCTTC.

V usage is TRBV6-1 and J usage is TRBJ1-1; 9 nucleotides match TRBD1. The V gene end was trimmed by 8 bases and the J gene end by 6 bases; junction bases not matched to a gene: 10. CDR3 length equals 14 residues. CDR1 is MNHNS, CDR2 SASEGT, per germline. The DNA of the CDR3 is TGTGCCAGCGCGGACAGGGGCAAAGTCTCTGAAGCTTTCTTT. It translates to CASADRGKVSEAFF.

CDR3 region: CASSPSGGRYEQYF. As DNA, the CDR3 is TGTGCCAGCAGCCCGAGTGGGGGGAGATACGAGCAGTACTTC. J is TRBJ2-7 and V is TRBV7-8; tentative D call: TRBD2 (6 bases). The CDR3 has 14 residues. The V gene lost 5 bases and the J gene lost 4 bases, with 15 bases spanning the gap. The germline CDR1 and CDR2 sequences are SGHVS and FQNEAQ.

The chain combines TRBV4-1 with TRBJ1-5, with 8 bases that match TRBD1. V shed 3 bases and J 4 bases; nucleotides not matched to a gene: 11. The CDR3 spans 17 residues. CDR1 is MGHRA, CDR2 YSYEKL, per germline. The DNA for the CDR3 is TGCGCCAGCAGCCAGGACAGGGACACCTACCTGAATCAGCCCCAGCATTTT. Amino acids: CASSQDRDTYLNQPQHF.

The chain recombines TRBV2 with TRBJ1-1; no firm D call. V dropped 6 bases and J dropped 1 base, with 12 bases sitting between them. In germline, CDR1 is SNHLY, CDR2 FYNNEI. The CDR3 covers 14 residues. The CDR3 DNA follows: TGTGCCAGCAGCGTACACCGACAGAACACTGAAGCTTTCTTT. As protein: CASSVHRQNTEAFF.

This chain joins TRBV2 and TRBJ2-2; tentatively, D is TRBD1 (6 bases). Germline-derived CDR1 and CDR2 are SNHLY and FYNNEI. The CDR3 contains 15 residues. V gave up 6 bases and J gave up 6 bases, with 17 bases separating them. CDR3 nucleotides: TGTGCCAGCAGCGGGCAGGGGCTGCGGGCCGGGGAGCTGTTTTTT. Its translation is CASSGQGLRAGELFF.

This chain connects TRBV28 to TRBJ1-4; D is perhaps TRBD1 (6 bases). The V end was cut by 6 bases, the J end by 3 bases, with 11 bases between. In germline, CDR1 is MDHEN, CDR2 SYDVKM. The CDR3 covers 14 residues. CDR3: CASRAPGANEKLFF. In DNA form, the CDR3 reads TGTGCCAGCAGGGCCCCAGGGGCTAATGAAAAACTGTTTTTT.